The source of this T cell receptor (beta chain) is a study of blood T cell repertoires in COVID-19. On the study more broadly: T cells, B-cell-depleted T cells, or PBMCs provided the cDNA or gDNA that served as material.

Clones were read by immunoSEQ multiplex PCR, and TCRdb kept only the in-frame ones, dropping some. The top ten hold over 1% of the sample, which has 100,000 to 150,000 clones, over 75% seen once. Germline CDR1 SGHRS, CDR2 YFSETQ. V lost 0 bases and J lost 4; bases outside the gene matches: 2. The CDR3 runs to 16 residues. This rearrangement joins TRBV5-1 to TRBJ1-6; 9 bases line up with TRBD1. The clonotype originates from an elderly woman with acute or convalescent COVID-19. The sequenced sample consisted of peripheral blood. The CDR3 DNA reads TGCGCCAGCAGCTTGGGAGGACAGGGGTATAATTCACCCCTCCACTTT. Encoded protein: CASSLGGQGYNSPLHF.